Following are 10 T cell receptor beta chains from one sample sequenced in a study of graft-versus-host responses after intestinal transplantation. Only in-frame clones appear in the TCRdb table, and some are missing; sequencing was by immunoSEQ multiplex PCR. The repertoire consists of 10,000 to 15,000 clones, with approximately 93% occurring once and the leading ten covering 20% to 25%. The sample here was PBMCs, taken just under 110 days after intestinal transplant. The receptors were sampled from a human patient who received an intestinal transplant, so some T cells may come from the graft donor.

On this clone itself: Mismatch with germline at one junction end may stem from a read error. This chain connects TRBV28 to TRBJ1-5; the match to TRBD1 covers 7 bases. CDR1 is MDHEN, CDR2 SYDVKM, per germline. There are 15 residues in the CDR3. The chain's CDR3 is CVSSLSPRQGQPQHF. The CDR3 DNA is TGTGTCAGCAGTTTGTCCCCGAGACAGGGTCAGCCCCAGCATTTT. The whole variable domain, filled in from reference TRBV28 and TRBJ1-5, reads DVKVTQSSRYLVKRTGEKVFLECVQDMDHENMFWYRQDPGLGLRLIYFSYDVKMKEKGDIPEGYSVSREKKERFSLILESASTNQTSMYLCVSSLSPRQGQPQHFGDGTRLSIL.

The chain employs TRBV7-8 and TRBJ2-5; 7 nucleotides agree with TRBD2. The CDR3 contains 15 residues. J lost 5 bases, V lost 4 bases, and 10 bases had no gene match. CDR1 and CDR2 from the germline V gene are SGHVS and FQNEAQ. In nucleotides, the CDR3 is TGTGCCAGCAGCTCGCAAGCGGGATCGGGGGAGACCCAGTACTTC. Translation: CASSSQAGSGETQYF.

The chain combines TRBV30 with TRBJ2-7; the D gene is possibly TRBD1 (5 bases). Per the germline V gene, CDR1 is GTSNPN and CDR2 is SVGIG (reference sequence). The CDR3 length is 13 residues. V was shortened by 0 bases and J by 5 bases, with 11 bases between the two germline ends. DNA of the CDR3: TGTGCCTGGAGTGTGGGGCCAGGGAACGAGCAGTACTTC. It specifies CAWSVGPGNEQYF.

The chain uses TRBV5-8 and TRBJ2-7; D ambiguous. There are 15 residues in the CDR3. The germline gives CDR1 SGHTS, CDR2 YDEGEE. Trimming shortened V by 4 bases and J by 1 base, and 15 bases separated the two germline ends. Written as DNA, the CDR3 is TGTGCCAGCAGCCCCTCCCGAACACCGTCCTACGAGCAGTACTTC. The encoded protein is CASSPSRTPSYEQYF.

Comment on this clone: This CDR3 is also generated by other DNA sequences in the sample. The J gene is TRBJ2-5, the V gene TRBV5-1; D is perhaps TRBD1 (5 bases). CDR3 size: 16 residues. Germline CDR1 SGHRS, CDR2 YFSETQ. Between the trimmed V and J ends, which lost 4 bases and 5 bases, there was a span of 21 bases. The CDR3 reads CASSLPLQARQETQYF. The CDR3 bases are TGCGCCAGCAGCCTTCCCCTGCAGGCCAGACAGGAGACCCAGTACTTC.

J is TRBJ1-2 and V is TRBV5-1, with TRBD1 matching over 9 bases. Germline loops: CDR1 SGHRS, CDR2 YFSETQ. This CDR3 is 16 amino acids long. V was clipped by 3 bases and J by 4 bases; unmatched bases: 10. Here the CDR3 reads CASSSLGDREIYGYTF. DNA for the CDR3: TGCGCCAGCAGCTCGCTCGGGGACAGGGAAATCTATGGCTACACCTTC.

The chain is built from TRBV30 and TRBJ2-1, with no clear D. Germline CDR1 is GTSNPN and CDR2 is SVGIG (reference sequence). CDR3 size: 16 residues. With 4 bases removed from V and 9 bases from J, the gap between germline ends came to 25 bases. CDR3 coding DNA: TGTGCCTGGATCTCTAGGGCGTCCACCCTCGGTGGTGAGCAGTTCTTC. It is translated as CAWISRASTLGGEQFF. Complete variable domain (other parts from reference TRBV30 and TRBJ2-1): SQTIHQWPATLVQPVGSPLSLECTVEGTSNPNLYWYRQAAGRGLQLLFYSVGIGQISSEVPQNLSASRPQDRQFILSSKKLLLSDSGFYLCAWISRASTLGGEQFFGPGTRLTVL.

The V and J genes are TRBV10-3 and TRBJ1-5, with D possibly matching TRBD1 (5 bases). There are 17 residues in the CDR3. With 0 bases removed from V and 2 bases from J, the gap between germline ends came to 14 bases. Germline CDR1 and CDR2: ENHRY and SYGVKD. The CDR3 region has the DNA TGTGCCATCAGTGAGTCGTTATATGGGGCTGGCAATCAGCCCCAGCATTTT. Translation gives CAISESLYGAGNQPQHF.

The chain joins TRBV11-1 to TRBJ1-3; D not resolved. V was cut by 5 bases and J by 0 bases, with 8 bases left in between. There are 14 residues in the CDR3. Germline loops: CDR1 SGHAT, CDR2 FQDESV (reference sequence). CDR3 region: CASSRGPSGNTIYF. As DNA, the CDR3 is TGTGCCAGCAGCCGAGGACCCTCTGGAAACACCATATATTTT.

The chain has TRBV11-2 and TRBJ2-7; 9 positions agree with TRBD1. Germline V gene sequence: CDR1 SGHAT, CDR2 FQNNGV. The trim removed 1 base at V and 2 bases at J, leaving 0 bases unmatched. The CDR3 length is 14 residues. The CDR3 DNA reads as TGTGCCAGCAGCTTAGGGGACAGGGCCTACGAGCAGTACTTC. It codes for CASSLGDRAYEQYF.